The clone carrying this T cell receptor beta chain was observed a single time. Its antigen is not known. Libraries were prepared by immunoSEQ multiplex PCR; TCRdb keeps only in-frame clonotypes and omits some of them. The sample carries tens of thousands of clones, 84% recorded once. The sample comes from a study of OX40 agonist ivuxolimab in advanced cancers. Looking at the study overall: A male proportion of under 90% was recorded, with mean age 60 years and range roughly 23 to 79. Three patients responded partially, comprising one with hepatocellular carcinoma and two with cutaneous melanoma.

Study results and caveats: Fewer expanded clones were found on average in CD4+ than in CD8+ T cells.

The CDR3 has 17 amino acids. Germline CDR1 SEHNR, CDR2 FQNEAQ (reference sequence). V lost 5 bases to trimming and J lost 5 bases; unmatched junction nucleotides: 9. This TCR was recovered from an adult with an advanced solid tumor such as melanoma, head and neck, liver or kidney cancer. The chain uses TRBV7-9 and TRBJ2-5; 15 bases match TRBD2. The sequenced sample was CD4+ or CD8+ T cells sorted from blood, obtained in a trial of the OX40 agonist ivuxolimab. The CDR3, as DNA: TGTGCCAGCAGCCCGGGACTAGCGGGAGGAGGTGAGGAGACCCAGTACTTC. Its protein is CASSPGLAGGGEETQYF.